This T cell receptor beta chain is from a study of blood T cells in healthy people across ages. Total RNA, at least 5.5 micrograms per sample, came from PBMCs. General study points: Age advanced and TCR beta diversity per million T cells fell, roughly linearly.

Of note for this clonotype: The antigen is undetermined.

A second PCR of 7 to 11 cycles used a sample-barcoded 5' primer and a J-beta primer mix. Each CDR3 protein gets one entry after TCRdb re-called the 5' RACE reads with MiXCR. The data hold approximately 900,000 distinct CDR3 sequences, with approximately 32% observed a single time. V lost 3 bases to trimming and J lost 5 bases, with 13 bases between them. Germline values: CDR1 DFQATT, CDR2 SNEGSKA (reference sequence). This CDR3 has 13 residues. These sequences were also reported in another study, on T cells of mothers and their children. As that report states: About 3 million TCR beta reads per child versus over 9 million per mother.

The rearrangement uses TRBV20-1 and TRBJ1-1; D is unresolved. This receptor was taken from a woman in her thirties or forties in good health. Sequences were obtained from blood. CDR3 nucleotide sequence: TGCAGTGCTAGTGGCGTTTTGGGGACTGAAGCTTTCTTT. Its protein is CSASGVLGTEAFF.